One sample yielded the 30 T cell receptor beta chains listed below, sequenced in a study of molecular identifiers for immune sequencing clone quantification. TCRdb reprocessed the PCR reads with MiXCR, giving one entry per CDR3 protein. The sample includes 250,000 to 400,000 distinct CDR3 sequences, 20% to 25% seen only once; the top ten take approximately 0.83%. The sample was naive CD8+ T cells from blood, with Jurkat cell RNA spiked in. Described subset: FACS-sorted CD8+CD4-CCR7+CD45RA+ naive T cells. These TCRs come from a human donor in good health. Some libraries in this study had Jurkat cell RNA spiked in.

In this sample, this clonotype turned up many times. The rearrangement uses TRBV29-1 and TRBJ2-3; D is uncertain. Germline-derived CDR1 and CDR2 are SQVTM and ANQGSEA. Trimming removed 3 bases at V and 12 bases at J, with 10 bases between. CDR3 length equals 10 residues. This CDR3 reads CSVDDRPQYF. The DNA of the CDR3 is TGCAGCGTTGACGACCGACCACAGTATTTT.

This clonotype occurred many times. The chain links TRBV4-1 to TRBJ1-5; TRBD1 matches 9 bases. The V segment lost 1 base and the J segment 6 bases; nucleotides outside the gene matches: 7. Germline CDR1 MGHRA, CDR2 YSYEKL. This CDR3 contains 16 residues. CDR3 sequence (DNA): TGCGCCAGCAGCCAAGCTCCAGACAGGGGGGGTCAGCCCCAGCATTTT. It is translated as CASSQAPDRGGQPQHF.

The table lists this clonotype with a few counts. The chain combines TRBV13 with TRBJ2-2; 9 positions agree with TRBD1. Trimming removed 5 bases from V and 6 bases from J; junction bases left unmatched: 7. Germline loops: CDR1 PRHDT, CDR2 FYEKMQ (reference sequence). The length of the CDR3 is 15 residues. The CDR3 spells CASSGDRVNAGELFF. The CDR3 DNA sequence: TGTGCCAGCAGCGGGGACAGGGTTAACGCCGGGGAGCTGTTTTTT.

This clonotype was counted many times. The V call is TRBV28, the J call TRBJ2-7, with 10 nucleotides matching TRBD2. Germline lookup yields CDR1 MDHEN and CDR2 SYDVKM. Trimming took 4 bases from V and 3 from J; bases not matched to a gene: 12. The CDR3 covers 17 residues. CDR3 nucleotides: TGTGCCAGCAGTTCCCACCTAGATGGACTAGCGGACTACGAGCAGTACTTC. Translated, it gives CASSSHLDGLADYEQYF. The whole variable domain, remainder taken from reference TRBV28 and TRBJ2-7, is DVKVTQSSRYLVKRTGEKVFLECVQDMDHENMFWYRQDPGLGLRLIYFSYDVKMKEKGDIPEGYSVSREKKERFSLILESASTNQTSMYLCASSSHLDGLADYEQYFGPGTRLTVT.

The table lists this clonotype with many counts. This CDR3 reads CASSLTQETQYF. In nucleotides, the CDR3 is TGTGCCAGCAGTCTTACACAAGAGACCCAGTACTTC. The chain employs TRBV11-1 and TRBJ2-5; no firm D call. Trimming took 6 bases from V and 2 from J, leaving 7 bases between them. The CDR3 consists of 12 residues. CDR1 and CDR2 (germline): SGHAT, FQDESV (reference sequence).

CDR3 coding DNA: TGTGCCAGCAGTGAGTTCCATAACACTGAAGCTTTCTTT. Amino acid sequence: CASSEFHNTEAFF. The V call is TRBV2, the J call TRBJ1-1; D is uncertain. V lost 3 bases and J 2 bases, leaving 7 bases between the germline ends. From germline, CDR1 is SNHLY and CDR2 FYNNEI. CDR3 length: 13 residues.

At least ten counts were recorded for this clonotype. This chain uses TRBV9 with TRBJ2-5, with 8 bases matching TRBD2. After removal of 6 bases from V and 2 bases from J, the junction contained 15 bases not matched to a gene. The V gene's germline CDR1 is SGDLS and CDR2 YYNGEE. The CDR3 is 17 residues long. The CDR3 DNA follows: TGTGCCAGCACCGCAGGTCGGGGGGGCTTTGTTCAAGAGACCCAGTACTTC. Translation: CASTAGRGGFVQETQYF. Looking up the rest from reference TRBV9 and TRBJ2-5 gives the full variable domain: DSGVTQTPKHLITATGQRVTLRCSPRSGDLSVYWYQQSLDQGLQFLIQYYNGEERAKGNILERFSAQQFPDLHSELNLSSLELGDSALYFCASTAGRGGFVQETQYFGPGTRLLVL.

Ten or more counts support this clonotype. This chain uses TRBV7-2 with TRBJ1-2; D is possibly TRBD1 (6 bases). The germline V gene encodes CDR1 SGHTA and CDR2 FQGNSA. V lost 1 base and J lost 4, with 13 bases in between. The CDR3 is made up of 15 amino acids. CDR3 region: CASSLVQGLVYGYTF. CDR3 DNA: TGTGCCAGCAGCTTAGTACAGGGCTTGGTCTATGGCTACACCTTC.

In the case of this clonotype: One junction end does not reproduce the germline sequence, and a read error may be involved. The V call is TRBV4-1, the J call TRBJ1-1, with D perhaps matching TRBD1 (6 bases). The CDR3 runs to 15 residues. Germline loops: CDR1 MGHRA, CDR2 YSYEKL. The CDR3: CASSQAQGIGSGAFF. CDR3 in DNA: TGCGCCAGCAGCCAAGCTCAGGGGATTGGGTCTGGAGCTTTCTTC.

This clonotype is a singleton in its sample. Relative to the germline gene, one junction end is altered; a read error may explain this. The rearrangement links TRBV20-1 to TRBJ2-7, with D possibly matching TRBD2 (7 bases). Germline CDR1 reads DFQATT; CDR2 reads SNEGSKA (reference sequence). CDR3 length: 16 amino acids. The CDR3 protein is CSARELGGGALWVQYF. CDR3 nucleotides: TGCAGTGCTCGAGAGCTGGGGGGGGGGGCCCTCTGGGTGCAGTACTTC.

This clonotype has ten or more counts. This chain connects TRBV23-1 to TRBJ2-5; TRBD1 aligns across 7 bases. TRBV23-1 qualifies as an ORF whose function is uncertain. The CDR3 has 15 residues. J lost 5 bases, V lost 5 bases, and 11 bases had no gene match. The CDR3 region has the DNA TGCGCCAGCAGTGATGGGACAGTCTCCAATGAGACCCAGTACTTC. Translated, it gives CASSDGTVSNETQYF.

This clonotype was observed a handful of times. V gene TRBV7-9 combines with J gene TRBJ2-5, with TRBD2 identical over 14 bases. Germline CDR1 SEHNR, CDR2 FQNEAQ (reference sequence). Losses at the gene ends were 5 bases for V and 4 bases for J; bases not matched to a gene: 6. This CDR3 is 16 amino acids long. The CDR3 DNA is TGTGCCAGCAGCAGGGGACTAGCGGGAGTCGGAGAGACCCAGTACTTC. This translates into CASSRGLAGVGETQYF.

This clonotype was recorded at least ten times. The CDR3 spells CSVDIWGQETQYF. CDR3 DNA: TGCAGCGTTGATATTTGGGGGCAAGAGACCCAGTACTTC. The J gene is TRBJ2-5, the V gene TRBV29-1; perhaps D is TRBD1 or TRBD2 (5 bases each). With 3 bases removed from V and 2 bases from J, the gap between germline ends came to 10 bases. The CDR3 consists of 13 residues. Germline V gene lookup returns CDR1 SQVTM and CDR2 ANQGSEA.

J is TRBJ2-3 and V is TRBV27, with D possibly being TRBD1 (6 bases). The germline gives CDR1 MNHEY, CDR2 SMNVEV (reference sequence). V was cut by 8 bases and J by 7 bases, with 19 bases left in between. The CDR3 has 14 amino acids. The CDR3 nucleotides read TGTGCCAGCGCTTATCAGGGGATTGTAAATACGCAGTATTTT. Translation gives CASAYQGIVNTQYF.

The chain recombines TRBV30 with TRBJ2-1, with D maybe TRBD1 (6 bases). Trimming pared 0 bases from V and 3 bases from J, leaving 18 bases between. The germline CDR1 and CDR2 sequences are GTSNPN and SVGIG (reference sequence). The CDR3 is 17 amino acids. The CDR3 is CAWSVDLGHYFYNEQFF. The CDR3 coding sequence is TGTGCCTGGAGTGTAGATTTGGGACATTATTTCTACAATGAGCAGTTCTTC.

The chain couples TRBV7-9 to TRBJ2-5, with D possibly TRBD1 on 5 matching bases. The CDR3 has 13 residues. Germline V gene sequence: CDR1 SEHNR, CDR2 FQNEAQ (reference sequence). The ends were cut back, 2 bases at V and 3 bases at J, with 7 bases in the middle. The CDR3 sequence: CASSLTREETQYF. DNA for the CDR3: TGTGCCAGCAGCTTAACCAGGGAAGAGACCCAGTACTTC. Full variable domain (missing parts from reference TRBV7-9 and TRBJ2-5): DTGVSQNPRHKITKRGQNVTFRCDPISEHNRLYWYRQTLGQGPEFLTYFQNEAQLEKSRLLSDRFSAERPKGSFSTLEIQRTEQGDSAMYLCASSLTREETQYFGPGTRLLVL.

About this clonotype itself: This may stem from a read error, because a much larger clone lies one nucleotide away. As DNA, the CDR3 is TGTGCCAGCAGCTCTCGAGGGACAGGGTGCGCCTACGAGCAGTACTTC. Its translation: CASSSRGTGCAYEQYF. V usage is TRBV7-9 and J usage is TRBJ2-7, with 9 bases matching TRBD1. CDR3 length: 16 amino acids. CDR1 is SEHNR, CDR2 FQNEAQ, per germline (reference sequence). The J segment lost 2 bases and the V segment lost 4 bases, leaving 9 bases of the junction unmatched.

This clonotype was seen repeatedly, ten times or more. CDR3 amino acids: CASSRTGGNTEAFF. In DNA form, the CDR3 reads TGCGCCAGCAGCCGCACAGGGGGCAACACTGAAGCTTTCTTT. The chain joins TRBV4-3 to TRBJ1-1, with 9 bases aligning to TRBD1. The CDR3 runs 14 residues. V shed 4 bases, J shed 2 bases, and the junction held 2 bases outside the gene matches. Germline CDR1 is LGHNA and CDR2 is YSLEER.

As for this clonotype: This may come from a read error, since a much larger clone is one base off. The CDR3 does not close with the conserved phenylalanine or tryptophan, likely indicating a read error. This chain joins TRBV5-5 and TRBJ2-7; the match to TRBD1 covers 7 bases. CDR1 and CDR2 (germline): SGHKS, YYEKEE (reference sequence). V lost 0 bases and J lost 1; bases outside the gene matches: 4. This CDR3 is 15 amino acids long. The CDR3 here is CASSLVRTGSYEQYS. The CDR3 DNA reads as TGTGCCAGCAGCTTGGTTAGGACAGGTTCCTACGAGCAGTACTCC.

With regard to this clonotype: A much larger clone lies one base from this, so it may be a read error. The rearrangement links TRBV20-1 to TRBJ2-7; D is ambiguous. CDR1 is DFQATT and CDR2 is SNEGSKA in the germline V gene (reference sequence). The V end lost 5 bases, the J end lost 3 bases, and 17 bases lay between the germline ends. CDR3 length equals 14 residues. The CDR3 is CSAPLTRNNYEQYF. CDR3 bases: TGCAGTGCTCCCCTCACGCGCAATAACTACGAGCAGTACTTC.

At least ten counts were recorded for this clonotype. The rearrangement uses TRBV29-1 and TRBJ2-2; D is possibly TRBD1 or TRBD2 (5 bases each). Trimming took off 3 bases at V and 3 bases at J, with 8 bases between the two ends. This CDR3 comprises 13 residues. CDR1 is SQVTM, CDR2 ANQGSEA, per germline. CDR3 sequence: CSVEGEDTGELFF. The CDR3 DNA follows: TGCAGCGTTGAGGGGGAAGACACCGGGGAGCTGTTTTTT.

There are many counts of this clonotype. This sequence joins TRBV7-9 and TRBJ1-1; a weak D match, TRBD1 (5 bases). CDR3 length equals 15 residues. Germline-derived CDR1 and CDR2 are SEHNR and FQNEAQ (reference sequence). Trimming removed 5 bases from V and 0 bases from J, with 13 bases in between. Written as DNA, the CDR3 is TGTGCCAGCAGCCGGGACCCCTCGGTGAACACTGAAGCTTTCTTT. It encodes CASSRDPSVNTEAFF.

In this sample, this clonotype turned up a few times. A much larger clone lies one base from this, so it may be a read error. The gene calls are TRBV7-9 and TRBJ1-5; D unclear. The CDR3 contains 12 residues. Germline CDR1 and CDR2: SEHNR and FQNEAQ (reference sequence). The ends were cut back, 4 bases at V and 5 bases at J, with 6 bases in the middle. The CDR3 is CASSSEDQPQHF. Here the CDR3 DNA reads TGTGCCAGCAGCTCAGAGGATCAGCCCCAGCATTTT.

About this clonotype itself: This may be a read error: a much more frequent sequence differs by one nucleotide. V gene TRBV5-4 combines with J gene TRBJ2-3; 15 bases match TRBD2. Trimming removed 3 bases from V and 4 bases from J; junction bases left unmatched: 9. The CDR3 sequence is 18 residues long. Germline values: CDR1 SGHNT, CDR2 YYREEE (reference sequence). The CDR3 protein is CASSSGLAGGPGSDTQYF. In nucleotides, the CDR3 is TGTGCCAGCAGCTCAGGACTAGCGGGAGGGCCTGGCTCAGATACGCAGTATTTT.

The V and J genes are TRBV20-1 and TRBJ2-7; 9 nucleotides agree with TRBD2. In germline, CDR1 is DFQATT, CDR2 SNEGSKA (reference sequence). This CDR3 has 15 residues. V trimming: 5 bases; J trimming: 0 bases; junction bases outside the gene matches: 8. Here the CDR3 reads CSARGGSGSSYEQYF. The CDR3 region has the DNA TGCAGTGCTCGAGGTGGTAGCGGGAGCTCCTACGAGCAGTACTTC.

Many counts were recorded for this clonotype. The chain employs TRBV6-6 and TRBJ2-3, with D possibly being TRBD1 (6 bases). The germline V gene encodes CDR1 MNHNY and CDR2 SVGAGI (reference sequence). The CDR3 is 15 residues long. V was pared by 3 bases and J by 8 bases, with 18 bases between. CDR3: CASSYASGTRGTQYF. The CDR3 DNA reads TGTGCCAGCAGTTATGCTTCGGGGACCAGGGGTACGCAGTATTTT.

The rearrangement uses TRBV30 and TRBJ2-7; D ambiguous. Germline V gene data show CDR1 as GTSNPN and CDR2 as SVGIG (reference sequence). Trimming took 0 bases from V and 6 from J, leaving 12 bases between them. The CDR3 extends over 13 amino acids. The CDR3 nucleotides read TGTGCCTGGAGTGTTTCCTTGCGAGTCGAGCAGTACTTC. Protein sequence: CAWSVSLRVEQYF.

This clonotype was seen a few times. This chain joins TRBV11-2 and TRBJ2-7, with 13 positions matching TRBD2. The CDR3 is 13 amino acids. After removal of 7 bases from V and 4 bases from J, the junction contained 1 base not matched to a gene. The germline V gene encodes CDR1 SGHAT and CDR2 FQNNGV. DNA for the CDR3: TGTGCCAGCAAGACTAGCGGGAGGTACGAGCAGTACTTC. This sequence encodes CASKTSGRYEQYF.

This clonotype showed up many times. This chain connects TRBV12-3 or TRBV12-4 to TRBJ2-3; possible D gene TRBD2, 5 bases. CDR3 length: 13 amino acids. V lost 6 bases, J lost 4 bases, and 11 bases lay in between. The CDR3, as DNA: TGTGCCAGCAGCCCTCCCGGGGCAGATACGCAGTATTTT. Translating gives CASSPPGADTQYF.

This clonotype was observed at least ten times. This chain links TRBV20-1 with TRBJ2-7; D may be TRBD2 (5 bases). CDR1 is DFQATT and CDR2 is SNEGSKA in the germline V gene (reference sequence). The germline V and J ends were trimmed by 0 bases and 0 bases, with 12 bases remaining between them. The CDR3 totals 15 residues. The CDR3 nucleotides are TGCAGTGCTAGAGATGGAGAGGGTAGCTCCTACGAGCAGTACTTC. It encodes CSARDGEGSSYEQYF.